The clone carrying this T cell receptor beta chain was seen a few times. Its antigen is unknown. The time point was: persistent/refractory GD, antithyroid drugs over 5 years with positive TRAb. PBMCs provided the RNA from which the TCR library was made. Construction of the TCR beta libraries employed iRepertoire HTBI primers in conjunction with Arm-PCR of CDR3 regions. TCRdb passed the multiplex PCR reads through MiXCR, listing each CDR3 protein once. Among over 650,000 distinct CDR3 sequences listed, 25% to 35% were seen once. The sample belongs to a study of regulatory T cells in long-lasting Graves disease. At the level of the study: Persistent Graves' disease denoted over 5 years of antithyroid drugs plus positive TSH receptor antibodies.

V lost 5 bases and J lost 4, with 18 bases in between. The CDR3 contains 15 residues. Findings and caveats of the study: Favoring TRBV28, TRBJ1-2 and TRBJ2-5 was a feature seen in persistent disease. Thyroid tissue went unstudied; only peripheral blood was examined.

The V gene is TRBV12-3 or TRBV12-4, the J gene TRBJ2-7; the D gene is possibly TRBD1 (6 bases). This specimen was peripheral blood mononuclear cells (PBMCs), taken when the disease was refractory, from a patient treated with antithyroid drugs. The sequence was collected from a female donor with Graves disease. The CDR3 here is CASSLQGTHPYEQYF. The DNA for the CDR3 is TGTGCCAGCAGTCTACAGGGAACCCACCCTTACGAGCAGTACTTC.